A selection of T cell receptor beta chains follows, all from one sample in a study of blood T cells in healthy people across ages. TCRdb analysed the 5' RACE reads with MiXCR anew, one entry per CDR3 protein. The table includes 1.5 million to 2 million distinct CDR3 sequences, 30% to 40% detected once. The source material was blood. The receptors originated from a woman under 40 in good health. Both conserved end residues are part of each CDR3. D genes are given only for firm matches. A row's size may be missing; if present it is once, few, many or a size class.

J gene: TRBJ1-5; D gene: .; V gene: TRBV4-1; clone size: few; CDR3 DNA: TGCGCCAGCAGCCAAGAACAGGGAATTCAGCCCCAGCATTTT; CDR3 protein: CASSQEQGIQPQHF
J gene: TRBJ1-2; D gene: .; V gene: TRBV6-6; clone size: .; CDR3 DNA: TGTGCCAGCAGTTACTCGGAGGCAGGGGAGGGAGGCTACACCTTC; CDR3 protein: CASSYSEAGEGGYTF
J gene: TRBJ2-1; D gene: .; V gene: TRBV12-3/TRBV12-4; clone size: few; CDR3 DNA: TGTGCCAGCAGTTCGGGTCTAGCAGGATTGGGTGAGCAGTTCTTC; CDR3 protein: CASSSGLAGLGEQFF
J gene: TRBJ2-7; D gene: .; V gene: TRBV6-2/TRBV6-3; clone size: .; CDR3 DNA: TGTGCCAGCAGTTACCCCAGTCAGAGGGGGGCCTACGAGCAGTACTTC; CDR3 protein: CASSYPSQRGAYEQYF
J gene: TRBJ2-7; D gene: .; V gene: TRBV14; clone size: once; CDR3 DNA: TGTGCCAGCAGCCCGACCCCGAGGGAGCAGTACTTC; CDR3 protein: CASSPTPREQYF
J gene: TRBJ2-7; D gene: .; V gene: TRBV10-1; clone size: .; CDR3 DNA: TGCGCCAGCGGGAAGAGCGTCTACGAGCAGTACTTC; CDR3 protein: CASGKSVYEQYF
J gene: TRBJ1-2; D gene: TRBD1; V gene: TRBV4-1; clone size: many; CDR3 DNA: TGCGCCAGCAGCCTGACGGGACAGGGGGACCTATATGGCTACACCTTC; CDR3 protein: CASSLTGQGDLYGYTF
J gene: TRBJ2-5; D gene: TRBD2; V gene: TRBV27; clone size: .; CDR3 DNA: TGTGCCAGCAGTTTGGGGGCGACTAGCGGGGGAGAGACCCAGTACTTC; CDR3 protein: CASSLGATSGGETQYF
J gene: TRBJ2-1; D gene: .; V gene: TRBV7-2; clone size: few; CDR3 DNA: TGTGCCAGCAGCTTACTCGGGACCATATACAATGAGCAGTTCTTC; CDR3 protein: CASSLLGTIYNEQFF
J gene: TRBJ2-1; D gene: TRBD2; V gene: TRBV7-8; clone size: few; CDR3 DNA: TGTGCCAGCAGCTTCGTTCTTGCGGGAGGGCCCGAGAATGAGCAGTTCTTC; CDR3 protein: CASSFVLAGGPENEQFF
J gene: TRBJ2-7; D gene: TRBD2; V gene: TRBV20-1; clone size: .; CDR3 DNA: TGCAGTGCTAGGGGACTAGCGGGAGTGGTCTACGAGCAGTACTTC; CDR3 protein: CSARGLAGVVYEQYF
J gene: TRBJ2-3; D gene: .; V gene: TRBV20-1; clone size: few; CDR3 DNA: TGCAGTGCTAGAGAAACGAACACAGATACGCAGTATTTT; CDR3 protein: CSARETNTDTQYF
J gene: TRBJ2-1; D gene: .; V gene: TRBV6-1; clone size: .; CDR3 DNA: TGTGCCAGCAGTGGAATTGACTGGAGCTCCTACAATGAGCAGTTCTTC; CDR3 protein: CASSGIDWSSYNEQFF
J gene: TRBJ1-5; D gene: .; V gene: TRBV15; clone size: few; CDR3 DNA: TGTGCCACCCAGTTCGGCAATCAGCCTCAGCATTTT; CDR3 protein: CATQFGNQPQHF
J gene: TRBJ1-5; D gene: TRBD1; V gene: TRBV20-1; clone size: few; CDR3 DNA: TGCAGTGCTAGAGACCCTAGACAGGGGGGCAATCAGCCCCAGCATTTT; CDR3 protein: CSARDPRQGGNQPQHF
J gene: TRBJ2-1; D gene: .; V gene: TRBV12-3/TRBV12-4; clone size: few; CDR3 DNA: TGTGCCGTAAAGGACACTTACAATGAGCAGTTCTTC; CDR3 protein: CAVKDTYNEQFF
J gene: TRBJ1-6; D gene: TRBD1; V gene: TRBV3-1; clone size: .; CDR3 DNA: TGTGCCAGCAGCCACTCCGGACAGGGCCCGAGATCGGTCCACTTT; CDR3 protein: CASSHSGQGPRSVHF
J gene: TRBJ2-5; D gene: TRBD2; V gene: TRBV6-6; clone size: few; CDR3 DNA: TGTGCCAGCAGTTACTCCCAGCGGGGGGCAGAGACCCAGTACTTC; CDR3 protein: CASSYSQRGAETQYF
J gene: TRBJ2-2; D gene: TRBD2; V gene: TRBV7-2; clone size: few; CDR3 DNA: TGTGCCAGCAGCCTGAGACTAGCGGCGAACACCGGGGAGCTGTTTTTT; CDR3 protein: CASSLRLAANTGELFF
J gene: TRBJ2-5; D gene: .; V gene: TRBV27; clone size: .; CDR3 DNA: TGTGCCAGCCGAGCAGGGTTGAGGAATGAGCAGTACTTC; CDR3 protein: CASRAGLRNEQYF
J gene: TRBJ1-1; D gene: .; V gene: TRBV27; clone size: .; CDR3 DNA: TGTGCCGGCAGTTTATCCCACAAGGACACTGAAGCTTTCTTT; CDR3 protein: CAGSLSHKDTEAFF
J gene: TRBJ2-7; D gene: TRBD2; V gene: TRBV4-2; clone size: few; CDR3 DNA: TGTGCCAGCAGCCAAGTTCGGGACTACAATGAGCAGTACTTC; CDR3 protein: CASSQVRDYNEQYF
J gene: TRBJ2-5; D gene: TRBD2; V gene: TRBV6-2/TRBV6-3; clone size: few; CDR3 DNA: TGTGCCAGCAGTTACCCCCCGGGAGGAGGGGAGGAGACCCAGTACTTC; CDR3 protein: CASSYPPGGGEETQYF
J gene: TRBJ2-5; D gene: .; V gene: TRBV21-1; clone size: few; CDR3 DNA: TGTGCCAGCACCCCCCGGAGCCCAGATGAGACCCAGTACTTC; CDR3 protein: CASTPRSPDETQYF
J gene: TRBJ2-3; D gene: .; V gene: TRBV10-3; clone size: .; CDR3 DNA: TGTGCCATCAGAGAAGGTAGTGATTGGGGCACAGATACGCAGTATTTT; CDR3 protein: CAIREGSDWGTDTQYF
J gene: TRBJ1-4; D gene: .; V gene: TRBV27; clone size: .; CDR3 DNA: TGTGCCAGCAGTTTATTGGCTAATGAAAAACTGTTTTTT; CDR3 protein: CASSLLANEKLFF
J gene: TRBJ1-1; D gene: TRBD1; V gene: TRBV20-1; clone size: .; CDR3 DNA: TGCAGTGCTAACGGATACAGGGGAAGCACTGAAGCTTTCTTT; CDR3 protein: CSANGYRGSTEAFF
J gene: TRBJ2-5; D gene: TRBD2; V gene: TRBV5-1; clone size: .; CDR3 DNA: TGCGCCAGCAGCTTGACCCGAGGGTCTAGCGGGACCTCCTTGGGGCGAGAGACCCAGTACTTC; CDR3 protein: CASSLTRGSSGTSLGRETQYF
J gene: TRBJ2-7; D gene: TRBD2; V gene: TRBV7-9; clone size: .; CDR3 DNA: TGTGCCAGCAGCGGCCAGGGACTAGCGGGGGCCCCTTGGAACGAGCAGTACTTC; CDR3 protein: CASSGQGLAGAPWNEQYF
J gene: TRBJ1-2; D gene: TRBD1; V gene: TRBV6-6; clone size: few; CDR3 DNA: TGTGCCAGCAGTTTACCGGGACAGATCTATGGCTACACCTTC; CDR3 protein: CASSLPGQIYGYTF
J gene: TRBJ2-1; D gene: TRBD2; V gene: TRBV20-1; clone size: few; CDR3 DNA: TGCAGTGCTCCTAGCGGGGCCTACAATGAGCAGTTCTTC; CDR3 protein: CSAPSGAYNEQFF
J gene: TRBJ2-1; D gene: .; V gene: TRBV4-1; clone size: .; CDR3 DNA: TGCACCAGCAGTCAGGGCTACAATGAGCAGTTCTTC; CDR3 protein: CTSSQGYNEQFF
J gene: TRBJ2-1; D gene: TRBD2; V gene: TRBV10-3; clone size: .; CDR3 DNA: TGTGCCATCAGTGAGGGGGGTTCGGCTAGCGGCTACAATGAGCAGTTCTTC; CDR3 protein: CAISEGGSASGYNEQFF
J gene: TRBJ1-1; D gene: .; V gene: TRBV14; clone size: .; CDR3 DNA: TGTGCCAGCAGCGGCGGGGCAGACTACAAAGCTTTCTTT; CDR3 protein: CASSGGADYKAFF
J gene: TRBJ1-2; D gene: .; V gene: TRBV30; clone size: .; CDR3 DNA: .; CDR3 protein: CTWRSLGQGTWNYGCTF
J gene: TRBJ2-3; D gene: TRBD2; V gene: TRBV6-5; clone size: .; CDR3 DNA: TGTGCCAGCAGTTACTCGACTAGCGGGGGCAGAAGTGAAGATACGCAGTATTTT; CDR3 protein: CASSYSTSGGRSEDTQYF
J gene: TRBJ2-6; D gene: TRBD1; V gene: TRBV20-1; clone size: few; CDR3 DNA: TGCAGTGCTAGTAGACAGGGCCTAGGTGGGGCCAACGTCCTGACTTTC; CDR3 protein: CSASRQGLGGANVLTF
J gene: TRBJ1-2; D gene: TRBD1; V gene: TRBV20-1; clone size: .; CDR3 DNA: TGCAGTGCTTACAATACCGGGACAGTGTCGAAATTTGGCTACACCTTC; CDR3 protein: CSAYNTGTVSKFGYTF
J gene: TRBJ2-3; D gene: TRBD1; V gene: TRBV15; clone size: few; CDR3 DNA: TGTGCCACCAGCAGCACAGACAGGGGGACAGATACGCAGTATTTT; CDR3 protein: CATSSTDRGTDTQYF
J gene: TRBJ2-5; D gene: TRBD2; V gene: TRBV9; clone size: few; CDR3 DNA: TGTGCCAGCAAGAGACGGGGGGAGGAGACCCAGTACTTC; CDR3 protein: CASKRRGEETQYF
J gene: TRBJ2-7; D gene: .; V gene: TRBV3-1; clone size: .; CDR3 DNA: TGTGCCAGCAGCCAAGCCCTCCTGTTCTACGAGCAGTACTTC; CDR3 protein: CASSQALLFYEQYF
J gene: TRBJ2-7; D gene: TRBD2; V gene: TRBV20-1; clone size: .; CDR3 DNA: TGCAGTGCTAAGACTAGCGGGGGTCCCCAATACAATGAGCAGTACTTC; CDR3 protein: CSAKTSGGPQYNEQYF
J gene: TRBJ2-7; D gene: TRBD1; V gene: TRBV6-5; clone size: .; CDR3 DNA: TGTGCCAGCAGCCCTATTCGCACAGGGGTTTACGAGCAGTACTTC; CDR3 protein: CASSPIRTGVYEQYF